This entry features one TCR beta chain sequence. The antigen is unknown. Indicated time point: persistent/refractory GD, antithyroid drugs over 5 years with positive TRAb. Isolated PBMC RNA provided the starting material for the TCR library. The data were obtained in a study of regulatory T cells in long-lasting Graves disease. Whole-study findings and limits: Comparison showed that persistent patients shared more public clonotypes (about 2,800) than new patients (966). Persistent disease preferred TRBV28, TRBJ1-2 and TRBJ2-5; new disease, TRBV20-1 and TRBJ2-1.

The V gene's germline CDR1 is LGHDT and CDR2 YNNKEL (reference sequence). Trimming shortened V by 2 bases and J by 6 bases, and 4 bases separated the two germline ends. The CDR3 is 12 residues long. Arm-PCR of CDR3 regions and iRepertoire HTBI primers were the basis on which TCR beta libraries were built. TCRdb ran MiXCR on the multiplex PCR reads and lists one entry per CDR3 protein. The sample holds over 450,000 distinct CDR3 sequences; roughly a fifth are singletons and the top ten take less than 9%. V and J are TRBV3-1 and TRBJ2-2; D is uncertain. The sample here was peripheral blood mononuclear cells (PBMCs), taken when the disease was refractory, from a patient treated with antithyroid drugs. This clonotype was sampled from a female donor with Graves disease. As DNA, the CDR3 is TGTGCCAGCAGCCAAAACGCCGGGGAGCTGTTTTTT. Protein: CASSQNAGELFF.